This T cell receptor (beta chain) was documented in a study of T cell changes during pregnancy in multiple sclerosis. A remark on this clone: Its ends do not fully match the called genes, so a read error is possible.

Sequencing was performed with immunoSEQ multiplex PCR; in TCRdb, only in-frame clones are kept and a portion is missing. The table includes about 100,000 clones, approximately 90% detected once. The receptor was derived from a female donor with multiple sclerosis, enrolled in a pregnancy study. The sequencing here drew on peripheral blood, taken in the second trimester of pregnancy.

DNA for the CDR3: TGTGCCGGCAGTTCCAGGGGGGAGGTTCTGTTCTTC. The encoded protein is CAGSSRGEVLFF. The chain uses TRBV16 and TRBJ2-1, with D possibly being TRBD1 (7 bases). The germline V gene encodes CDR1 KGHSY and CDR2 FQNENV. This CDR3 spans 12 amino acids.